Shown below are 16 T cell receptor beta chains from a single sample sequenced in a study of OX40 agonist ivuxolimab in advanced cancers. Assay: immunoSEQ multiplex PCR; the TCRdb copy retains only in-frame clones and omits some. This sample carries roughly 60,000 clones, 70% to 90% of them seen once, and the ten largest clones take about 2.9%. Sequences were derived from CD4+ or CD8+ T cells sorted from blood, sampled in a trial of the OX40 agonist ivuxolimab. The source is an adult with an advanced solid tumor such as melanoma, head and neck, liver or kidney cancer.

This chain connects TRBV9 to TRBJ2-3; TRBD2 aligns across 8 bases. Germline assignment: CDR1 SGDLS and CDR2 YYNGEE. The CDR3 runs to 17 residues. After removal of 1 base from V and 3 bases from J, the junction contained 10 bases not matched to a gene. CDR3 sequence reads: CASSVRGGAGETDTQYF. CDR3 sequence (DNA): TGTGCCAGCAGCGTACGCGGAGGAGCGGGAGAAACAGATACGCAGTATTTT.

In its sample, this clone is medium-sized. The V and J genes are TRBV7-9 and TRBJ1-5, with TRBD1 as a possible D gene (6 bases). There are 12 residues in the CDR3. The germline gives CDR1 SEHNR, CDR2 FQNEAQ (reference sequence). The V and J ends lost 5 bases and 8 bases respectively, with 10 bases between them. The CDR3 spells CASSQGHEPQHF. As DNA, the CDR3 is TGTGCCAGCAGCCAGGGGCACGAGCCCCAGCATTTT.

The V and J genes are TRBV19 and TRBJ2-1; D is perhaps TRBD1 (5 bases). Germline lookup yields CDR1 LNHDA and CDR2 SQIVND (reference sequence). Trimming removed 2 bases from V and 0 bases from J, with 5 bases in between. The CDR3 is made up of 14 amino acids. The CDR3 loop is CASSIQGSYNEQFF. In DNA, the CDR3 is TGTGCCAGTAGTATACAGGGCTCCTACAATGAGCAGTTCTTC. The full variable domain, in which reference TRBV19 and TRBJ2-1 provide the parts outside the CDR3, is DGGITQSPKYLFRKEGQNVTLSCEQNLNHDAMYWYRQDPGQGLRLIYYSQIVNDFQKGDIAEGYSVSREKKESFPLTVTSAQKNPTAFYLCASSIQGSYNEQFFGPGTRLTVL.

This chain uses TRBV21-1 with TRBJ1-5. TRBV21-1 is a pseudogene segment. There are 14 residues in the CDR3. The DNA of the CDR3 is TGTGCCAGCAGCCGGGGACCGCACAATCAGCCCCAGCATTTT. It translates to CASSRGPHNQPQHF.

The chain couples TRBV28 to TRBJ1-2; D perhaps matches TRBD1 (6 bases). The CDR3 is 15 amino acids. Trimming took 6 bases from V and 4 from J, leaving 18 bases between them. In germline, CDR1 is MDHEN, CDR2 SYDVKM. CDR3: CASSPPAVRGYGYTF. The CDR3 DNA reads TGTGCCAGCAGCCCCCCAGCAGTCAGGGGCTATGGCTACACCTTC.

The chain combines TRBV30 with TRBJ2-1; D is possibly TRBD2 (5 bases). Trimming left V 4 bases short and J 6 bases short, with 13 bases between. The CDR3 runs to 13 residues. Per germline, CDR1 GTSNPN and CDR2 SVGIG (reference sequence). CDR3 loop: CAWKWEKFNEQFF. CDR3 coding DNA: TGTGCCTGGAAGTGGGAGAAATTCAATGAGCAGTTCTTC.

In DNA, the CDR3 is TGTGCCAGCAGCGAGAAGCGGACCCCCAGGGAGACCCAGTACTTC. Translated, it gives CASSEKRTPRETQYF. The V gene is TRBV5-4, the J gene TRBJ2-5; D possibly corresponds to TRBD2 (5 bases). The germline V gene encodes CDR1 SGHNT and CDR2 YYREEE (reference sequence). Trimming took off 4 bases at V and 5 bases at J, with 18 bases between the two ends. The CDR3 consists of 15 residues. Full variable domain (rest looked up from reference TRBV5-4 and TRBJ2-5): ETGVTQSPTHLIKTRGQQVTLRCSSQSGHNTVSWYQQALGQGPQFIFQYYREEENGRGNFPPRFSGLQFPNYSSELNVNALELDDSALYLCASSEKRTPRETQYFGPGTRLLVL.

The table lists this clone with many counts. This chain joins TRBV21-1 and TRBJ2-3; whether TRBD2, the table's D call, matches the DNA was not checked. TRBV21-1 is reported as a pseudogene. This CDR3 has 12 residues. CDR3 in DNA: TGTGCCAGCAGCAAAGATCGGAGAGGGCAGTATTTT. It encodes CASSKDRRGQYF.

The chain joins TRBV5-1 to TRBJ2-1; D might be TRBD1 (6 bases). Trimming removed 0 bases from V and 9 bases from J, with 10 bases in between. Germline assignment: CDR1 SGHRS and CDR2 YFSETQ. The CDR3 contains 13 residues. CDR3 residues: CASSLVQGGEQFF. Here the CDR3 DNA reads TGCGCCAGCAGCTTGGTACAGGGCGGTGAGCAGTTCTTC. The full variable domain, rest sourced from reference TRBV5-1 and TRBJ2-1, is KAGVTQTPRYLIKTRGQQVTLSCSPISGHRSVSWYQQTPGQGLQFLFEYFSETQRNKGNFPGRFSGRQFSNSRSEMNVSTLELGDSALYLCASSLVQGGEQFFGPGTRLTVL.

CDR3 residues: CASRGTGVTGELFF. CDR3 nucleotides: TGTGCCAGTAGAGGGACAGGGGTGACCGGGGAGCTGTTTTTT. The V and J genes are TRBV19 and TRBJ2-2; TRBD1 matches at 10 bases. J lost 5 bases, V lost 6 bases, and 3 bases had no gene match. CDR3 length: 14 residues. Looked up from germline, CDR1 is LNHDA and CDR2 is SQIVND (reference sequence). The full variable domain, rest sourced from reference TRBV19 and TRBJ2-2, is DGGITQSPKYLFRKEGQNVTLSCEQNLNHDAMYWYRQDPGQGLRLIYYSQIVNDFQKGDIAEGYSVSREKKESFPLTVTSAQKNPTAFYLCASRGTGVTGELFFGEGSRLTVL.

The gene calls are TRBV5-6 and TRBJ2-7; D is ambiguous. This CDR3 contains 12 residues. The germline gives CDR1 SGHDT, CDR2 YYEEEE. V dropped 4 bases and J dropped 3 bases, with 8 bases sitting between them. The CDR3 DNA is TGTGCCAGCAGCATTTTGAGCTACGAGCAGTACTTC. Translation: CASSILSYEQYF.

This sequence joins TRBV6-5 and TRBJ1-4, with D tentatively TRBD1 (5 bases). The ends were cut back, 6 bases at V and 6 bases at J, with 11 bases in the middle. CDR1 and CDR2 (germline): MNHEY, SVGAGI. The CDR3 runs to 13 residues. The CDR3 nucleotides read TGTGCCAGCAGATGGGTGGGGGATGAAAAACTGTTTTTT. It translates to CASRWVGDEKLFF.

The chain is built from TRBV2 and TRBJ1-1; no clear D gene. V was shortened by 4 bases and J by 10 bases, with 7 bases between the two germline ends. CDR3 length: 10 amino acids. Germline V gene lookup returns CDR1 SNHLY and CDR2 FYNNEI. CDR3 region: CASSVQIAFF. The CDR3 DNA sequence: TGTGCCAGCAGTGTGCAGATAGCTTTCTTT.

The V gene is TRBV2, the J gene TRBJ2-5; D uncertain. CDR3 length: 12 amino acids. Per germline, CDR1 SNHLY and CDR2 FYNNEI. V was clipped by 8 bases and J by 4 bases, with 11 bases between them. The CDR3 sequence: CASGDQIETQYF. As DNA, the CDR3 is TGTGCCAGCGGCGATCAAATAGAGACCCAGTACTTC.

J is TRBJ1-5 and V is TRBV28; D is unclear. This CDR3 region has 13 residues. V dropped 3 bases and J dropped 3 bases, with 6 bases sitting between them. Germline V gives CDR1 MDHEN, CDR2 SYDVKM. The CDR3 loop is CASSFGTNQPQHF. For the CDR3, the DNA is TGTGCCAGCAGTTTCGGTACCAATCAGCCCCAGCATTTT.

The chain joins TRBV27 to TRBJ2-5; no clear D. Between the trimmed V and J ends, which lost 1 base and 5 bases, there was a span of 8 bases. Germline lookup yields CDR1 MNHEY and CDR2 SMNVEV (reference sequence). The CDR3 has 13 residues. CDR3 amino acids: CASSLFPPETQYF. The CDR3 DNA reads TGTGCCAGCAGTTTATTCCCGCCGGAGACCCAGTACTTC.